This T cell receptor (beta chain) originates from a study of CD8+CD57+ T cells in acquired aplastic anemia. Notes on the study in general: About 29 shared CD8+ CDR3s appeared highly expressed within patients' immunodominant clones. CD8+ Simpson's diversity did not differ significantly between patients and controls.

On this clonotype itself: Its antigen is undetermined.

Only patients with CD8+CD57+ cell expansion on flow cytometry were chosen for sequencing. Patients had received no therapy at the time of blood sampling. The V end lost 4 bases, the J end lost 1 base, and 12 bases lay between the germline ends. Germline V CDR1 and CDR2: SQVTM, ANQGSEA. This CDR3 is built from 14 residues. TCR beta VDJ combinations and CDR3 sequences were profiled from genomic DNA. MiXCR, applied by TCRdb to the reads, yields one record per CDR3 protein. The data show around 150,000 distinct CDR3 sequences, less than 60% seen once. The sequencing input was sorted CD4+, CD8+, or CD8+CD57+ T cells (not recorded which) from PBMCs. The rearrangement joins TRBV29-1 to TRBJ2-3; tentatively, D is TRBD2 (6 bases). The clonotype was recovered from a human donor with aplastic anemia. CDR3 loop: CSVVRGLRTDTQYF. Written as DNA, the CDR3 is TGCAGCGTTGTGCGGGGTCTTCGCACAGATACGCAGTATTTT.